Following are 9 T cell receptor beta chains from one sample sequenced in a study of blood T cells in healthy people across ages. Sample-barcoded 5' priming and a J-beta primer mix drove a second PCR of 7 to 11 cycles. TCRdb re-analysed the 5' RACE reads in MiXCR, keeping a single row per CDR3 protein. The sample consists of 780,000 or so distinct CDR3 sequences, around three fifths of them appearing once. What was sequenced was blood. All receptors derive from a man in his forties in good health.

At least ten counts were recorded for this clonotype. V usage is TRBV15 and J usage is TRBJ2-4; TRBD1 or TRBD2 may be the D gene (5 bases each). The CDR3 loop spans 17 amino acids. Germline CDR1 is LNHNV and CDR2 is YYDKDF (reference sequence). V was cut by 3 bases and J by 0 bases, with 15 bases left in between. The DNA of the CDR3 is TGTGCCACCAGCAGTGACCCAGGGACCAGAGCCAAAAACATTCAGTACTTC. Its protein product is CATSSDPGTRAKNIQYF.

The chain carries TRBV6-5 and TRBJ2-2; 7 bases are a match to TRBD1. Unmatched junction bases numbered 7, after V lost 0 bases and J lost 9 bases. The CDR3 totals 15 residues. Germline CDR1 is MNHEY and CDR2 is SVGAGI. Here the CDR3 DNA reads TGTGCCAGCAGTTACTCGCAGGGGGAAACTCGGGAGCTGTTTTTT. Translation gives CASSYSQGETRELFF.

The gene calls are TRBV7-2 and TRBJ2-4; no definite D call. The DNA end is a closer match to TRBJ2-5, so the J assignment may be wrong. Germline-derived CDR1 and CDR2 are SGHTA and FQGNSA. The CDR3 spans 17 residues. Here the CDR3 DNA reads TGTGCCAGCAGCTTAGCGCGGAAGGGATTATGGCAAGAGACCCAGTACTTC. Residues: CASSLARKGLWQETQYF.

The chain is built from TRBV5-1 and TRBJ2-3; D may match TRBD1 or TRBD2 (5 bases each). The CDR3 has 14 amino acids. Germline V gene sequence: CDR1 SGHRS, CDR2 YFSETQ. V was trimmed by 6 bases and J by 3 bases, leaving 14 bases between them. The CDR3 DNA reads TGCGCCAGCATTGGAGCAGGGACGACAGATACGCAGTATTTT. Its protein is CASIGAGTTDTQYF.

Concerning this clonotype itself: Mismatch with germline at one junction end may stem from a read error. This chain links TRBV7-2 with TRBJ2-3; TRBD2 is a possible D gene (7 bases). CDR1 is SGHTA, CDR2 FQGNSA, per germline. The CDR3 covers 14 residues. As DNA, the CDR3 is TGTGCCAGCAGCTTTCGGGGGGACACAGATACGCGGTATTTT. Translated: CASSFRGDTDTRYF.

This clonotype occurred many times. The chain has TRBV4-3 and TRBJ2-1; D may be TRBD2 (6 bases). The CDR3 covers 13 residues. The germline V gene encodes CDR1 LGHNA and CDR2 YSLEER. The V end lost 1 base, the J end lost 6 bases, and 7 bases lay between the germline ends. CDR3 in amino acids: CASSQGAGNEQFF. In DNA form, the CDR3 reads TGCGCCAGCAGCCAAGGAGCGGGCAATGAGCAGTTCTTC.

This chain uses TRBV7-8 with TRBJ1-5; TRBD1 might be the D (5 bases). Germline loops: CDR1 SGHVS, CDR2 FQNEAQ. This CDR3 region has 16 residues. Trimming removed 0 bases at V and 6 bases at J, with 15 bases between. CDR3 amino acids: CASSLAAQGRGQPQHF. The CDR3, as DNA: TGTGCCAGCAGCTTAGCGGCGCAGGGCCGAGGTCAGCCCCAGCATTTT.

The V call is TRBV2, the J call TRBJ2-3; no definite D call. V dropped 7 bases and J dropped 2 bases, with 10 bases sitting between them. The CDR3 is made up of 13 amino acids. CDR1 is SNHLY, CDR2 FYNNEI, per germline. In nucleotides, the CDR3 is TGTGCCAGCACTGAGAGAATCACAGATACGCAGTATTTT. Residues: CASTERITDTQYF.

V and J are TRBV5-1 and TRBJ2-6, with D possibly TRBD2 on 6 matching bases. Trimming cost V 3 bases and J 1 base, with 11 bases left between them. The CDR3 runs to 16 residues. Per the germline V gene, CDR1 is SGHRS and CDR2 is YFSETQ. DNA of the CDR3: TGCGCCAGCAGCTCAACGGACTATTCTGGGGCCAACGTCCTGACTTTC. It codes for CASSSTDYSGANVLTF.